The 28 T cell receptor beta chains below all came from one sample that was sequenced in a study of human versus mouse CDR3 diversity and MHC coevolution. Only in-frame clones appear in the TCRdb table, and some are missing; sequencing was by immunoSEQ multiplex PCR. The data show more than 60,000 clones, about 90% seen once. Sequenced input: naive CD4+ T cells from blood. Indicated subset: CD45RO-negative CD62L-positive naive CD4 T cells. The source is a person aged 30 to 69 in good health.

The chain carries TRBV2 and TRBJ2-3; D not resolved. V was pared by 0 bases and J by 0 bases, with 10 bases between. This CDR3 spans 16 amino acids. Germline lookup yields CDR1 SNHLY and CDR2 FYNNEI. The CDR3 DNA reads as TGTGCCAGCAGTGAAGCACTATTTGCTAGCACAGATACGCAGTATTTT. It encodes CASSEALFASTDTQYF.

This clone was counted once. This chain links TRBV14 with TRBJ2-5, with D possibly TRBD1 on 6 matching bases. There are 15 residues in the CDR3. Trimming left V 4 bases short and J 4 bases short, with 16 bases between. CDR1 is SGHDN, CDR2 FVKESK, per germline. The chain's CDR3 is CASSRGGGGGETQYF. The CDR3 region has the DNA TGTGCCAGCAGCCGGGGTGGGGGCGGAGGAGAGACCCAGTACTTC.

The chain joins TRBV16 to TRBJ1-2; TRBD1 matches at 12 bases. The V gene end was trimmed by 8 bases and the J gene end by 4 bases; junction bases not matched to a gene: 8. CDR3 size: 15 residues. Germline CDR1 and CDR2: KGHSY and FQNENV. The CDR3 sequence is CASVGPGQGAYGYTF. The CDR3, as DNA: TGTGCCAGCGTAGGCCCGGGACAGGGGGCCTATGGCTACACCTTC.

The chain couples TRBV6-1 to TRBJ2-7; D perhaps matches TRBD2 (5 bases). Germline values: CDR1 MNHNS, CDR2 SASEGT. The CDR3 is made up of 13 amino acids. V was trimmed by 8 bases and J by 0 bases, leaving 11 bases between them. CDR3 loop: CASEKDFSYEQYF. CDR3 nucleotide sequence: TGTGCCAGCGAAAAGGACTTCTCCTACGAGCAGTACTTC.

This chain connects TRBV28 to TRBJ1-5; D is perhaps TRBD1 (5 bases). Germline CDR1 and CDR2: MDHEN and SYDVKM. This CDR3 has 17 amino acids. V was trimmed by 5 bases and J by 0 bases, leaving 17 bases between them. The CDR3 sequence is CASSPIRPDSSNQPQHF. The CDR3 DNA sequence: TGTGCCAGCAGTCCCATCCGTCCAGACAGTAGCAATCAGCCCCAGCATTTT.

The rearrangement uses TRBV5-1 and TRBJ2-5, with 8 bases lining up with TRBD1. Judging by the DNA end, TRBJ2-7 fits better; the J call may be wrong. CDR1 and CDR2 from the germline V gene are SGHRS and YFSETQ. There are 13 residues in the CDR3. Written as DNA, the CDR3 is TGCGCCAGCAGCGTAACAGGGGGATACGAGCAGTACTTC. Protein product: CASSVTGGYEQYF.

V usage is TRBV2 and J usage is TRBJ2-5; TRBD2 agrees at 14 bases. From germline, CDR1 is SNHLY and CDR2 FYNNEI. Trimming removed 6 bases from V and 10 bases from J; junction bases left unmatched: 7. The CDR3 has 14 residues. In DNA form, the CDR3 reads TGTGCCAGCAGGGCCGGGACTAGCGGGGGAGTCCAGTACTTC. This gives the protein CASRAGTSGGVQYF.

The chain links TRBV29-1 to TRBJ2-7; tentative D call: TRBD2 (5 bases). Looked up from germline, CDR1 is SQVTM and CDR2 is ANQGSEA. The length of the CDR3 is 12 residues. Trimming stripped 4 bases from V and 0 bases from J, with 7 bases between. CDR3 in amino acids: CSVVEASYEQYF. CDR3 DNA sequence: TGCAGCGTTGTGGAGGCCTCCTACGAGCAGTACTTC.

The rearrangement uses TRBV5-4 and TRBJ1-1; TRBD1 matches at 8 bases. The CDR3 consists of 16 residues. The V segment lost 5 bases and the J segment 0 bases; nucleotides outside the gene matches: 9. Germline V gene sequence: CDR1 SGHNT, CDR2 YYREEE (reference sequence). The CDR3 here is CASRSGQDFMNTEAFF. CDR3 nucleotide sequence: TGTGCCAGCAGATCGGGACAGGACTTCATGAACACTGAAGCTTTCTTT.

The gene calls are TRBV30 and TRBJ1-2; no clear D. Germline V gene sequence: CDR1 GTSNPN, CDR2 SVGIG (reference sequence). The V and J ends lost 0 bases and 5 bases respectively, with 13 bases between them. The CDR3 sequence is 14 residues long. The CDR3 here is CAWSVSGPRYGYTF. The DNA of the CDR3 is TGTGCCTGGAGTGTCTCGGGTCCCCGTTATGGCTACACCTTC.

This chain uses TRBV5-1 with TRBJ1-2; TRBD1 aligns across 10 bases. The CDR3 has 14 amino acids. The V gene end was trimmed by 4 bases and the J gene end by 5 bases; junction bases not matched to a gene: 5. Germline CDR1 reads SGHRS; CDR2 reads YFSETQ. The CDR3 DNA follows: TGCGCCAGCAGCGTCGGACAGGGGGAATATGGCTACACCTTC. Protein: CASSVGQGEYGYTF.

V gene TRBV2 combines with J gene TRBJ1-3; TRBD1 agrees at 12 bases. Germline V gene lookup returns CDR1 SNHLY and CDR2 FYNNEI. The CDR3 length is 14 residues. Trimming removed 6 bases from V and 7 bases from J; junction bases left unmatched: 4. CDR3 in amino acids: CASRGQGAGNTIYF. The CDR3 nucleotides read TGTGCCAGCAGGGGACAGGGGGCAGGGAACACCATATATTTT.

The chain recombines TRBV6-5 with TRBJ2-7; 7 positions match TRBD2. CDR3 length: 13 residues. The ends lost 4 bases at V and 9 bases at J; junction bases unmatched: 9. Germline V CDR1 and CDR2: MNHEY, SVGAGI. The CDR3 bases are TGTGCCAGCAGTTTGGGGGGAGGGATCGTGCAGTACTTC. Translation gives CASSLGGGIVQYF.

The CDR3 spells CSARGGQRLFF. The CDR3 coding sequence is TGCAGTGCTAGAGGGGGACAGAGACTGTTTTTT. V usage is TRBV20-1 and J usage is TRBJ1-4, with 7 bases identical to TRBD1. Germline-derived CDR1 and CDR2 are DFQATT and SNEGSKA (reference sequence). The CDR3 spans 11 residues. V shed 1 base, J shed 13 bases, and the junction held 3 bases outside the gene matches.

The chain links TRBV6-6 to TRBJ1-1, with TRBD1 matching over 8 bases. Unmatched junction bases numbered 3, after V lost 6 bases and J lost 6 bases. Per germline, CDR1 MNHNY and CDR2 SVGAGI (reference sequence). CDR3 length equals 12 residues. DNA for the CDR3: TGTGCCAGCAGCGACAGGGGTCCTGAAGCTTTCTTT. Translating gives CASSDRGPEAFF.

The chain employs TRBV6-6 and TRBJ1-1; TRBD1 agrees at 8 bases. After removal of 8 bases from V and 1 base from J, the junction contained 12 bases not matched to a gene. The germline V gene encodes CDR1 MNHNY and CDR2 SVGAGI (reference sequence). This CDR3 region has 16 residues. CDR3 coding DNA: TGTGCCAGCCGGGACTTACAGGGGGGCACGAACACTGAAGCTTTCTTT. It is translated as CASRDLQGGTNTEAFF.

V usage is TRBV2 and J usage is TRBJ1-1, with no clear D. This CDR3 comprises 11 residues. The germline V gene has CDR1 SNHLY and CDR2 FYNNEI. Trimming shortened V by 6 bases and J by 3 bases, and 5 bases separated the two germline ends. The CDR3 DNA follows: TGTGCCAGCAGGCGGGACACTGAAGCTTTCTTT. Residues: CASRRDTEAFF.

With respect to this clone: At one of its ends the junction is not consistent with the germline gene, which may arise from a read error. The chain recombines TRBV29-1 with TRBJ2-2, with D maybe TRBD1 (5 bases). Germline CDR1 is SQVTM and CDR2 is ANQGSEA. This CDR3 has 14 residues. The CDR3 region has the DNA TGCAGCGTAACGCCGACAGCGAACACCGAGGAGCTGTTTTTT. Its translation: CSVTPTANTEELFF.

The chain employs TRBV5-6 and TRBJ1-2, with 7 bases fitting TRBD1. The CDR3 contains 14 residues. CDR1 is SGHDT, CDR2 YYEEEE, per germline. The J segment lost 5 bases and the V segment lost 0 bases, leaving 4 bases of the junction unmatched. As DNA, the CDR3 is TGTGCCAGCAGCTTGGCGGGACAGAAGTATGGCTACACCTTC. Its protein is CASSLAGQKYGYTF.

The chain employs TRBV15 and TRBJ1-2; 7 bases line up with TRBD1. With 1 base clipped from V and 4 bases from J, the junction kept 0 bases outside the gene matches. The CDR3 is 13 amino acids. Per the germline V gene, CDR1 is LNHNV and CDR2 is YYDKDF (reference sequence). CDR3 loop: CATSRGQGYGYTF. As DNA, the CDR3 is TGTGCCACCAGCAGAGGACAGGGCTATGGCTACACCTTC.

This chain joins TRBV5-6 and TRBJ2-7, with 8 bases lining up with TRBD2. V gave up 4 bases and J gave up 6 bases; unmatched junction bases: 12. Germline V gene sequence: CDR1 SGHDT, CDR2 YYEEEE. This CDR3 region has 15 residues. CDR3 sequence (DNA): TGTGCCAGCAGCCCCCGGACGGGAGGGCCGGGCGAGCAGTACTTC. It is translated as CASSPRTGGPGEQYF.

The V and J genes are TRBV7-8 and TRBJ1-5; TRBD1 might be the D (5 bases). V lost 4 bases and J 0 bases, leaving 19 bases between the germline ends. The CDR3 is 18 amino acids. The germline V gene encodes CDR1 SGHVS and CDR2 FQNEAQ. CDR3 residues: CASSSLGHGSNSNQPQHF. The CDR3 bases are TGTGCCAGCAGCTCCCTTGGACACGGAAGTAATAGCAATCAGCCCCAGCATTTT. The variable domain in full, completed from reference TRBV7-8 and TRBJ1-5, reads GAGVSQSPRYKVAKRGQDVALRCDPISGHVSLFWYQQALGQGPEFLTYFQNEAQLDKSGLPSDRFFAERPEGSVSTLKIQRTQQEDSAVYLCASSSLGHGSNSNQPQHFGDGTRLSIL.

The J gene is TRBJ2-6, the V gene TRBV6-1, with D tentatively TRBD2 (6 bases). V shed 6 bases and J shed 1 base, with 10 bases lying between them. The CDR3 covers 15 residues. CDR1 is MNHNS, CDR2 SASEGT, per germline. CDR3 sequence (DNA): TGTGCCAGCAGCCGCCGGGGGTCTGGGGCCAACGTCCTGACTTTC. This translates into CASSRRGSGANVLTF.

The genes are TRBV28 and TRBJ1-1, with 7 bases that match TRBD1. This CDR3 is built from 15 residues. Germline lookup yields CDR1 MDHEN and CDR2 SYDVKM. V lost 5 bases to trimming and J lost 5 bases; unmatched junction nucleotides: 11. DNA for the CDR3: TGTGCCAGCAGTACTGCGTGGACAGGTGGAACTGAAGCTTTCTTT. Its protein is CASSTAWTGGTEAFF.

This chain connects TRBV11-2 to TRBJ2-1, with TRBD2 matching over 9 bases. Germline V lookup: CDR1 SGHAT, CDR2 FQNNGV. The CDR3 is 16 residues long. The V segment lost 5 bases and the J segment 4 bases; nucleotides outside the gene matches: 9. In DNA, the CDR3 is TGTGCCAGCAGCCCCGCTGCGGGAGGGGGATACAATGAGCAGTTCTTC. This translates into CASSPAAGGGYNEQFF.

The rearrangement uses TRBV21-1 and TRBJ2-5; TRBD2, the table's D call, lacks a check against the DNA. The J call may be in error: the DNA end matches TRBJ2-7 better. TRBV21-1 is classified as a pseudogene. There are 17 residues in the CDR3. The CDR3 reads CASNREILAATSYEQYF. The CDR3 region has the DNA TGTGCCAGCAACAGGGAAATCCTAGCGGCGACCTCCTACGAGCAGTACTTC.

The chain has TRBV5-1 and TRBJ2-3, with 7 bases identical to TRBD2. The V gene's germline CDR1 is SGHRS and CDR2 YFSETQ. With 0 bases clipped from V and 0 bases from J, the junction kept 4 bases outside the gene matches. This CDR3 comprises 16 residues. The CDR3 region has the DNA TGCGCCAGCAGCTTGGGTAGCGGGCCTAGCACAGATACGCAGTATTTT. It translates to CASSLGSGPSTDTQYF.

The chain employs TRBV19 and TRBJ2-5; D possibly corresponds to TRBD2 (6 bases). V was trimmed by 5 bases and J by 4 bases, leaving 14 bases between them. This CDR3 has 14 residues. The V gene's germline CDR1 is LNHDA and CDR2 SQIVND (reference sequence). The CDR3 is CASSGGASGETQYF. CDR3 DNA sequence: TGTGCCAGTAGTGGAGGGGCCTCGGGAGAGACCCAGTACTTC.